This T cell receptor beta chain was captured by sequencing in a study of T cell responses to AZD1222 COVID-19 vaccine. General study points: A mostly white British donor set with more females was recruited, and clonal diversity was possibly underestimated. Spike-specific TCR breadth and depth grew following two AZD1222 doses. Sampling captured repertoires only after the peak T cell response. Reportedly, nearly half the spike-specific TCRs target unmutated variant regions.

Generated by immunoSEQ multiplex PCR, the TCRdb table keeps only in-frame clones and is missing some. Of tens of thousands of clones listed, around 88% were seen once; the top ten hold 11%. In regard to this clone: Its cognate antigen is unknown.

Trimming took 4 bases from V and 0 from J, leaving 12 bases between them. The CDR3 spans 16 residues. Germline V gene lookup returns CDR1 LGHDT and CDR2 YNNKEL (reference sequence). The origin of this receptor is an adult who received the AZD1222 COVID-19 vaccine. The J gene is TRBJ2-2, the V gene TRBV3-1 (or the pseudogene TRBV3-2); a weak D match, TRBD1 (6 bases). The sample consisted of peripheral blood, taken 28 days after the second AZD1222 dose. The CDR3 loop reads CASSPGHLSNTGELFF. For the CDR3, the DNA is TGTGCCAGCAGCCCGGGACACCTCTCGAACACCGGGGAGCTGTTTTTT.